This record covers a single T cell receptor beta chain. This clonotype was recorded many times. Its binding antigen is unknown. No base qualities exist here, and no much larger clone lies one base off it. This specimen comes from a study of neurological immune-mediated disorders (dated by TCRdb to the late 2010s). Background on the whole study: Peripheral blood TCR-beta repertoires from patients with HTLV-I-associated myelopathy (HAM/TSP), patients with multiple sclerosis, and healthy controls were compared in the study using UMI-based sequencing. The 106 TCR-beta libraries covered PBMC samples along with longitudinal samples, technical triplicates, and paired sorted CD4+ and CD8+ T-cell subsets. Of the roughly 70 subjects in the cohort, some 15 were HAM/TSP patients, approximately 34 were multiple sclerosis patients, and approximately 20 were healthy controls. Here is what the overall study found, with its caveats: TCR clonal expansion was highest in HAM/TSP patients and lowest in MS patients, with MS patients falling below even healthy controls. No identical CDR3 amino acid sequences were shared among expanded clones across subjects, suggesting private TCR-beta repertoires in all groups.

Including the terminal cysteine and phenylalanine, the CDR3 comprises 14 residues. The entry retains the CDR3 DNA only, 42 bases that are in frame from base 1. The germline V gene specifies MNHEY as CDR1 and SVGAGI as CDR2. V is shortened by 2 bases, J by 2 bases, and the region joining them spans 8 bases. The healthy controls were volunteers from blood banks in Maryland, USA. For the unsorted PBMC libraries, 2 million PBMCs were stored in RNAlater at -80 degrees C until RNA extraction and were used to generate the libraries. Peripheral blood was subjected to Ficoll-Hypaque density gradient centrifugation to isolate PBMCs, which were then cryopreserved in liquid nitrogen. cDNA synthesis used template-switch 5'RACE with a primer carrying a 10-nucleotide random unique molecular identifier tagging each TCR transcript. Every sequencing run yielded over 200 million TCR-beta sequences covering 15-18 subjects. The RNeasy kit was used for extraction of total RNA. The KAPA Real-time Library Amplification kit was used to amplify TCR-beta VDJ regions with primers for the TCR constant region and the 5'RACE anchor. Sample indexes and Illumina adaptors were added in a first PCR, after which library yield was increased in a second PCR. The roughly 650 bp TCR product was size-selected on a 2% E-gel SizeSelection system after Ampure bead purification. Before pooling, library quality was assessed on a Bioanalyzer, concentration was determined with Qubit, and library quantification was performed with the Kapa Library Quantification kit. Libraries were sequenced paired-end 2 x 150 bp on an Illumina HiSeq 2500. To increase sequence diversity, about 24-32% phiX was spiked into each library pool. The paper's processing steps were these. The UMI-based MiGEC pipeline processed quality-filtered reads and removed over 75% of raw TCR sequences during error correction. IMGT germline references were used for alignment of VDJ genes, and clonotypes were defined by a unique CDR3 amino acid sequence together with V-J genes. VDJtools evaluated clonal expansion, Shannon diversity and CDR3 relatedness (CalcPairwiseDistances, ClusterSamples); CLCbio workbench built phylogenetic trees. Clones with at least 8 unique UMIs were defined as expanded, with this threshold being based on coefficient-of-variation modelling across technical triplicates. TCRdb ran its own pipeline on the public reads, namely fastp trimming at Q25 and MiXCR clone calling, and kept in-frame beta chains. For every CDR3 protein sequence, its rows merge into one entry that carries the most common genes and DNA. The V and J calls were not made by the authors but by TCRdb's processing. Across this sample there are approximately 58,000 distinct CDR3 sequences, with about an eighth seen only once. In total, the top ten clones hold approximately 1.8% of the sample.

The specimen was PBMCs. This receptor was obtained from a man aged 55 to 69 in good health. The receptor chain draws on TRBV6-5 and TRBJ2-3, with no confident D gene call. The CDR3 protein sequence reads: CASSYGPLTDTQYF. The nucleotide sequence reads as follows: TGTGCCAGCAGTTACGGGCCGCTCACAGATACGCAGTATTTT.